These 29 T cell receptor beta chains originate from one sample sequenced in a study of Ad26.COV2.S vaccination and SARS-CoV-2 variants. Treatment of the sample: approximately 18 received Ad26.COV2.S at low or high dose, single or two shots; several received placebo; per-sample allocation not given. Samples were taken on day 63 after the first vaccine or placebo injection. Here immunoSEQ multiplex PCR was the method, and the copy in TCRdb shows in-frame clones only, minus some. The sample has under 250,000 clones, roughly 89% seen once. The sequenced sample was peripheral blood, obtained in a trial of Ad26.COV2.S vaccine versus placebo. The receptor source for this set is a person aged 18 to 65 who received the Ad26.COV2.S COVID-19 vaccine or a placebo.

This clone was seen only a few times. The chain links TRBV19 to TRBJ1-5; 9 bases align to TRBD1. Trimming cost V 5 bases and J 7 bases; bases outside gene matches: 6. The CDR3 is made up of 14 amino acids. Germline V CDR1 and CDR2: LNHDA, SQIVND (reference sequence). CDR3 nucleotide sequence: TGTGCCAGTAGTCACAGGGGGCGAAGACAGCCCCAGCATTTT. Translation gives CASSHRGRRQPQHF.

This chain uses TRBV10-3 with TRBJ1-2; D call uncertain. This CDR3 has 13 amino acids. Germline lookup yields CDR1 ENHRY and CDR2 SYGVKD. V shed 6 bases and J shed 6 bases, with 14 bases lying between them. Written as DNA, the CDR3 is TGTGCCATCAGCGGTCCCGCGAGGCATGGCTACACCTTC. This encodes CAISGPARHGYTF.

This chain connects TRBV25-1 to TRBJ2-7; either TRBD1 or TRBD2 may supply D (6 bases each). Germline V gives CDR1 MGHDK, CDR2 SYGVNS. V dropped 5 bases and J dropped 2 bases, with 19 bases sitting between them. The CDR3 spans 16 residues. The CDR3, as DNA: TGTGCCAGCAGTCCCTCAGGCCGGGGGACACCCTACGAGCAGTACTTC. It yields the protein CASSPSGRGTPYEQYF.

This clone was counted once. The chain links TRBV14 to TRBJ2-7; tentative D call: TRBD2 (8 bases). The CDR3 is 14 residues long. V was trimmed by 4 bases and J by 5 bases, leaving 15 bases between them. Germline V gene data show CDR1 as SGHDN and CDR2 as FVKESK. The CDR3 is CASSPREGANEQYF. CDR3 sequence (DNA): TGTGCCAGCAGCCCTCGGGAGGGGGCCAACGAGCAGTACTTC.

A few counts support this clone. V is TRBV6-6 and J is TRBJ2-7; D is ambiguous. Per the germline V gene, CDR1 is MNHNY and CDR2 is SVGAGI (reference sequence). This CDR3 has 13 residues. V was cut by 5 bases and J by 2 bases, with 10 bases left in between. The CDR3 protein is CASSPVGAYEQYF. CDR3 DNA: TGTGCCAGCAGTCCCGTGGGCGCCTACGAGCAGTACTTC.

The genes are TRBV9 and TRBJ1-5; perhaps TRBD1 as D (5 bases). Germline CDR1 is SGDLS and CDR2 is YYNGEE. This CDR3 region has 16 residues. The V gene lost 0 bases and the J gene lost 4 bases, with 14 bases spanning the gap. The chain's CDR3 is CASSVGIGAANQPQHF. The CDR3, as DNA: TGTGCCAGCAGCGTAGGAATAGGGGCTGCGAATCAGCCCCAGCATTTT.

The DNA of the CDR3 is TGTGCCAGCAGTTACCTAGCGGTGGGGTCTAAGCAGTTCTTC. This translates into CASSYLAVGSKQFF. The chain carries TRBV6-2 or TRBV6-3 and TRBJ2-1, with 7 bases identical to TRBD2. Germline V gives CDR1 MNHEY, CDR2 SVGEGT. After removal of 2 bases from V and 11 bases from J, the junction contained 9 bases not matched to a gene. The CDR3 totals 14 residues.

This clone was seen only a few times. The chain links TRBV7-8 to TRBJ1-5, with 7 bases aligning to TRBD1. V lost 0 bases, J lost 7 bases, and 6 bases stayed unmatched. The CDR3 is 15 residues long. The germline CDR1 and CDR2 sequences are SGHVS and FQNEAQ. Here the CDR3 reads CASSLADRARQPQHF. The CDR3 DNA follows: TGTGCCAGCAGCTTAGCAGACAGGGCGAGGCAGCCCCAGCATTTT.

The V call is TRBV19, the J call TRBJ2-1, with D maybe TRBD1 (5 bases). V lost 3 bases and J lost 6, with 12 bases in between. The CDR3 has 14 residues. Germline V gene data show CDR1 as LNHDA and CDR2 as SQIVND (reference sequence). The CDR3 DNA reads as TGTGCCAGTAGTATCGGCAGGGTAGGCAATGAGCAGTTCTTC. Translating gives CASSIGRVGNEQFF.

The chain joins TRBV19 to TRBJ1-4; 8 nucleotides agree with TRBD1. The CDR3 consists of 16 residues. Germline CDR1 is LNHDA and CDR2 is SQIVND (reference sequence). V gave up 4 bases and J gave up 2 bases; unmatched junction bases: 6. CDR3 in amino acids: CASSRDRGTTNEKLFF. CDR3 in DNA: TGTGCCAGTAGTAGAGACAGGGGAACGACTAATGAAAAACTGTTTTTT.

The rearrangement uses TRBV15 and TRBJ2-5, with 8 nucleotides matching TRBD2. This CDR3 spans 15 amino acids. The J segment lost 4 bases and the V segment lost 3 bases, leaving 7 bases of the junction unmatched. Looked up from germline, CDR1 is LNHNV and CDR2 is YYDKDF (reference sequence). The CDR3 DNA follows: TGTGCCACCAGCAGCGGGACTAGTTGGTTAGAGACCCAGTACTTC. Translated, it gives CATSSGTSWLETQYF.

This clone came up a few times. V gene TRBV7-2 combines with J gene TRBJ1-5; possible D gene TRBD1, 6 bases. Germline lookup yields CDR1 SGHTA and CDR2 FQGNSA. The CDR3 has 13 amino acids. The V end lost 4 bases, the J end lost 8 bases, and 12 bases lay between the germline ends. The CDR3 DNA sequence: TGTGCCAGCAGCTCAAGACAGGCAGAGCCCCAGCATTTT. It encodes CASSSRQAEPQHF.

The chain has TRBV29-1 and TRBJ1-2, with D tentatively TRBD1 (5 bases). From germline, CDR1 is SQVTM and CDR2 ANQGSEA. Trimming stripped 4 bases from V and 7 bases from J, with 19 bases between. The CDR3 loop spans 14 amino acids. CDR3 nucleotides: TGCAGCGTTGCCTCGGCAGGGTCCCTCTCTGGCTACACCTTC. It yields the protein CSVASAGSLSGYTF.

This clone has more than one count but fewer than ten. The rearrangement links TRBV5-1 to TRBJ2-5, with 10 bases fitting TRBD1. Germline V gene data show CDR1 as SGHRS and CDR2 as YFSETQ. J lost 5 bases, V lost 5 bases, and 15 bases had no gene match. The CDR3 spans 17 residues. CDR3 nucleotide sequence: TGCGCCAGCAGGCCCGAGGGAGACAGGGGGCGAGGGGAGACCCAGTACTTC. It is translated as CASRPEGDRGRGETQYF.

This sequence joins TRBV4-1 and TRBJ1-5; 10 bases align to TRBD1. CDR1 and CDR2 from the germline V gene are MGHRA and YSYEKL. Losses at the gene ends were 4 bases for V and 6 bases for J; bases not matched to a gene: 9. The CDR3 is 16 amino acids. The CDR3 region is CASSLSGTGEGQPQHF. The CDR3 DNA reads TGCGCCAGCAGCCTTTCCGGGACAGGGGAGGGTCAGCCCCAGCATTTT.

On this clone: Its ends do not fully match the called genes, so a read error is possible. The chain has TRBV7-2 and TRBJ2-3, with 14 nucleotides matching TRBD2. Germline CDR1 is SGHTA and CDR2 is FQGNSA. The CDR3 has 14 residues. In DNA form, the CDR3 reads TGTGCCAGCAGCTCAATGACTAGCGGGGGGGGCTTCACTTTT. Protein sequence: CASSSMTSGGGFTF.

The chain employs TRBV4-1 and TRBJ2-2; D is uncertain. The CDR3 extends over 14 amino acids. The germline V and J ends were trimmed by 1 base and 3 bases, with 6 bases remaining between them. Per germline, CDR1 MGHRA and CDR2 YSYEKL. CDR3 sequence (DNA): TGCGCCAGCAGCCAAGGGTTATACACCGGGGAGCTGTTTTTT. It specifies CASSQGLYTGELFF.

A single count supports this clone. The chain couples TRBV5-5 to TRBJ1-6; D is ambiguous. The germline V and J ends were trimmed by 5 bases and 5 bases, with 14 bases remaining between them. The CDR3 is made up of 15 amino acids. Germline V gene sequence: CDR1 SGHKS, CDR2 YYEKEE (reference sequence). The CDR3 coding sequence is TGTGCCAGCAGGGAAACCGGACTGAATAATTCACCCCTCCACTTT. The encoded protein is CASRETGLNNSPLHF.

CDR3 in DNA: TGTGCCAGCAGCTTAGCGGTTGGTCCAGGGGGGGATGAAGATGGCTACACCTTC. It yields the protein CASSLAVGPGGDEDGYTF. The J gene is TRBJ1-2, the V gene TRBV7-8; TRBD1 agrees at 7 bases. V gave up 0 bases and J gave up 6 bases; unmatched junction bases: 16. This CDR3 comprises 18 residues. In germline, CDR1 is SGHVS, CDR2 FQNEAQ.

The V call is TRBV9, the J call TRBJ2-3, with D possibly TRBD2 on 6 matching bases. Germline-derived CDR1 and CDR2 are SGDLS and YYNGEE. The CDR3 has 17 amino acids. The germline V and J ends were trimmed by 4 bases and 2 bases, with 20 bases remaining between them. The CDR3 spells CASSSRDSRSITDTQYF. CDR3 nucleotides: TGTGCCAGCAGCTCTAGGGACTCACGGTCGATCACAGATACGCAGTATTTT.

V and J are TRBV2 and TRBJ1-5; D unresolved. There are 13 residues in the CDR3. CDR1 is SNHLY, CDR2 FYNNEI, per germline. V shed 1 base and J shed 6 bases, with 7 bases lying between them. The DNA for the CDR3 is TGTGCCAGCAGTGAAGGGAGGGCTCAGCCCCAGCATTTT. The encoded protein is CASSEGRAQPQHF.

In DNA form, the CDR3 reads TGTGCCAGCAGCCTTTCGACTAGACCCTACGAGCAGTACTTC. As protein: CASSLSTRPYEQYF. This chain links TRBV7-8 with TRBJ2-7; tentative D call: TRBD2 (6 bases). Trimming left V 5 bases short and J 2 bases short, with 13 bases between. The CDR3 is 14 amino acids. Germline CDR1 reads SGHVS; CDR2 reads FQNEAQ.

The chain combines TRBV9 with TRBJ2-3; 7 bases line up with TRBD1. The CDR3 covers 16 residues. Trimming took 0 bases from V and 3 from J; bases not matched to a gene: 7. Looked up from germline, CDR1 is SGDLS and CDR2 is YYNGEE. CDR3 region: CASSVGQGKWTDTQYF. The DNA for the CDR3 is TGTGCCAGCAGCGTAGGACAGGGCAAATGGACAGATACGCAGTATTTT.

The chain uses TRBV19 and TRBJ2-3, with D possibly being TRBD1 or TRBD2 (5 bases each). The length of the CDR3 is 15 residues. Germline assignment: CDR1 LNHDA and CDR2 SQIVND (reference sequence). V lost 0 bases, J lost 0 bases, and 7 bases lay in between. CDR3 coding DNA: TGTGCCAGTAGTATAGACGAGGGGAGCACAGATACGCAGTATTTT. Its translation: CASSIDEGSTDTQYF.

The chain carries TRBV7-2 and TRBJ2-3, with 9 bases lining up with TRBD2. Germline-derived CDR1 and CDR2 are SGHTA and FQGNSA. V lost 8 bases to trimming and J lost 1 base; unmatched junction nucleotides: 7. There are 15 residues in the CDR3. The CDR3 region has the DNA TGTGCCAGCCGTAGCGGGGGAGGCCGCACAGATACGCAGTATTTT. This encodes CASRSGGGRTDTQYF.

The J gene is TRBJ1-4, the V gene TRBV16, with D unclear. The V end lost 5 bases, the J end lost 7 bases, and 11 bases lay between the germline ends. The CDR3 totals 13 residues. Germline assignment: CDR1 KGHSY and CDR2 FQNENV. CDR3 nucleotide sequence: TGTGCCAGCAGCGGGCAATTAAGTGAAAAACTGTTTTTT. Protein product: CASSGQLSEKLFF.

This chain connects TRBV19 to TRBJ2-7; 8 nucleotides match TRBD2. Germline V CDR1 and CDR2: LNHDA, SQIVND (reference sequence). The trim removed 4 bases at V and 3 bases at J, leaving 2 bases unmatched. The CDR3 spans 13 residues. CDR3 bases: TGTGCCAGTAGTAGCCGGGAGGGCTACGAGCAGTACTTC. As protein: CASSSREGYEQYF.

This rearrangement joins TRBV11-1 to TRBJ2-3; D may be TRBD1 (6 bases). CDR3 size: 15 residues. The germline V gene encodes CDR1 SGHAT and CDR2 FQDESV (reference sequence). Trimming removed 2 bases at V and 6 bases at J, with 15 bases between. In DNA, the CDR3 is TGTGCCAGCAGCTTAAGTCTTGGGGGCCGGGATACGCAGTATTTT. This encodes CASSLSLGGRDTQYF. The full variable domain, in which reference TRBV11-1 and TRBJ2-3 provide the parts outside the CDR3, is EAEVAQSPRYKITEKSQAVAFWCDPISGHATLYWYRQILGQGPELLVQFQDESVVDDSQLPKDRFSAERLKGVDSTLKIQPAELGDSAMYLCASSLSLGGRDTQYFGPGTRLTVL.

V and J are TRBV18 and TRBJ1-6; 7 bases line up with TRBD1. The length of the CDR3 is 17 residues. Trimming removed 1 base from V and 9 bases from J; junction bases left unmatched: 12. Germline V gives CDR1 KGHSH, CDR2 LQKENI. For the CDR3, the DNA is TGTGCCAGCTCACCACTCCCGTCCCGGGACAGTTCTTCACCCCTCCACTTT. Encoded protein: CASSPLPSRDSSSPLHF.